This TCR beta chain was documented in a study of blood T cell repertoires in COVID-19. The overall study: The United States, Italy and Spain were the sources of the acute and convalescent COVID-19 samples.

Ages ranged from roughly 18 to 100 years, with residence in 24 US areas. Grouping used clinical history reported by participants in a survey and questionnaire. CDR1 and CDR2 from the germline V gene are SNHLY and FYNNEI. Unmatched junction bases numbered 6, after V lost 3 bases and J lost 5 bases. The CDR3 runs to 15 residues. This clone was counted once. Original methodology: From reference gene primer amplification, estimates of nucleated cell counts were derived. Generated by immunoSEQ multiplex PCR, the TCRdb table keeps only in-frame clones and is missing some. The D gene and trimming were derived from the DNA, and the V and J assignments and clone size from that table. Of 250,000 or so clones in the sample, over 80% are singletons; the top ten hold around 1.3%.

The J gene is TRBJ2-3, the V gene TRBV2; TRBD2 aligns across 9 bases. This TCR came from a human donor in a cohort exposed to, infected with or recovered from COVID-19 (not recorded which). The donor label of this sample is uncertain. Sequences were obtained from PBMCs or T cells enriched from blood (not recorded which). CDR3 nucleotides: TGTGCCAGCAGTGACAGCGGGGGGAGGGTAGATACGCAGTATTTT. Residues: CASSDSGGRVDTQYF.